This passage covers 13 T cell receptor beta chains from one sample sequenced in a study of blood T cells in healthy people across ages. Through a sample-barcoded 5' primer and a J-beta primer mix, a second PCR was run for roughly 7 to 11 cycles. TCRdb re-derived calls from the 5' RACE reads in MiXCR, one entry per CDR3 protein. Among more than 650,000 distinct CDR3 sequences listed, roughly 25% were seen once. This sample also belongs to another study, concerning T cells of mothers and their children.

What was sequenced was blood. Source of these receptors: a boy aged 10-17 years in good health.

CDR3 residues: CSASNSAPHQPQHF. The CDR3 bases are TGCAGTGCTAGTAATTCGGCTCCTCATCAGCCCCAGCATTTT. The chain has TRBV20-1 and TRBJ1-5; D ambiguous. The CDR3 covers 14 residues. Germline CDR1 reads DFQATT; CDR2 reads SNEGSKA (reference sequence). V was shortened by 3 bases and J by 5 bases, with 14 bases between the two germline ends.

This CDR3 reads CASSPLFSSGANVLTF. CDR3 DNA: TGTGCCAGCAGCCCCCTGTTTAGCTCTGGGGCCAACGTCCTGACTTTC. The V gene is TRBV12-3 or TRBV12-4, the J gene TRBJ2-6, with D unclear. V lost 6 bases and J 0 bases, leaving 12 bases between the germline ends. The CDR3 has 16 residues.

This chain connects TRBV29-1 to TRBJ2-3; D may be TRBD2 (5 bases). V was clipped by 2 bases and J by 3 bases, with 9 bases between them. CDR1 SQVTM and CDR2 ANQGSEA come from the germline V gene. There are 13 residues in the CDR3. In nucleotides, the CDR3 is TGCAGCGTTGAAAACGAGGGTACAGATACGCAGTATTTT. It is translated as CSVENEGTDTQYF.

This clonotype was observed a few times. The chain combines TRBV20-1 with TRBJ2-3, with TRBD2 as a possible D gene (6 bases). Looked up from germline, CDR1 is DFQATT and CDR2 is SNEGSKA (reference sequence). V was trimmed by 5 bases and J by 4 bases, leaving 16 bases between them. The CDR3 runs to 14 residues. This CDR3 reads CSAPHRTISDTQYF. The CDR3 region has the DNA TGCAGTGCTCCTCATCGGACTATCTCAGATACGCAGTATTTT.

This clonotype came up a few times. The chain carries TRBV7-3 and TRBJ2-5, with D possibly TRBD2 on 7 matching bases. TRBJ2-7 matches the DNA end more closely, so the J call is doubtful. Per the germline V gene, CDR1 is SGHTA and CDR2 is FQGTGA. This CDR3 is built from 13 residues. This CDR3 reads CASFRGGPYEQYF. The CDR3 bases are TGTGCCAGCTTTAGGGGGGGACCCTACGAGCAGTACTTC.

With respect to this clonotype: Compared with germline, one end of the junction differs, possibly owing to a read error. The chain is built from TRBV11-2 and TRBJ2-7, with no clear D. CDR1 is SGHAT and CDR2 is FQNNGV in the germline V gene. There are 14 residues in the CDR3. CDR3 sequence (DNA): TGTGCCAGCAGTTTAGACCTGTCATCCTACGAGCAGTACTTC. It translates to CASSLDLSSYEQYF. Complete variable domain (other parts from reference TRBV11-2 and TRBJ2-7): EAGVAQSPRYKIIEKRQSVAFWCNPISGHATLYWYQQILGQGPKLLIQFQNNGVVDDSQLPKDRFSAERLKGVDSTLKIQPAKLEDSAVYLCASSLDLSSYEQYFGPGTRLTVT.

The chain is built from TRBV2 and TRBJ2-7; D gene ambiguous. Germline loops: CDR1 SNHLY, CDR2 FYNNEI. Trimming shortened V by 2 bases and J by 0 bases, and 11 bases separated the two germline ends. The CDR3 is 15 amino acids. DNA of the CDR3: TGTGCCAGCAGTGAAAATCTGATCAGCTCCTACGAGCAGTACTTC. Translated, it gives CASSENLISSYEQYF.

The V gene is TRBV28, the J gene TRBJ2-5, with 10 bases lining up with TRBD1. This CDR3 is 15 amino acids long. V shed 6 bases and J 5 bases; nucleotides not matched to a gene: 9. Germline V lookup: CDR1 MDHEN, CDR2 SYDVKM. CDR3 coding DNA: TGTGCCAGCAGCCGGGACAGGGGACGTCCGGAGACCCAGTACTTC. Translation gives CASSRDRGRPETQYF.

The chain's CDR3 is CASSYGQGPTPLHF. The CDR3 DNA reads TGTGCCAGCAGTTACGGTCAGGGGCCCACGCCTCTGCATTTT. The V gene is TRBV6-6, the J gene TRBJ1-5, with TRBD1 as a possible D gene (6 bases). In germline, CDR1 is MNHNY, CDR2 SVGAGI (reference sequence). The V end lost 2 bases, the J end lost 15 bases, and 20 bases lay between the germline ends. The CDR3 totals 14 residues.

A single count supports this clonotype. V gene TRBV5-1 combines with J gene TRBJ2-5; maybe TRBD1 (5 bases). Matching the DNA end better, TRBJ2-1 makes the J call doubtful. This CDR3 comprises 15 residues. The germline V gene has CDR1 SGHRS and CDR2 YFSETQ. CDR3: CASSQGYGSYNEQFF. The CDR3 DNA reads TGCGCCAGCAGCCAGGGATACGGCTCCTACAATGAGCAGTTCTTC.

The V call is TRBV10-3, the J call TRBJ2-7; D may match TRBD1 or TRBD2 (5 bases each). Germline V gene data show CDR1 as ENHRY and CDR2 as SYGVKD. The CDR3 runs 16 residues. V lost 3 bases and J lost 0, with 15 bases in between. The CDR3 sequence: CAISEGLGDLSYEQYF. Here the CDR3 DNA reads TGTGCCATCAGTGAAGGGCTTGGGGACCTCTCCTACGAGCAGTACTTC.

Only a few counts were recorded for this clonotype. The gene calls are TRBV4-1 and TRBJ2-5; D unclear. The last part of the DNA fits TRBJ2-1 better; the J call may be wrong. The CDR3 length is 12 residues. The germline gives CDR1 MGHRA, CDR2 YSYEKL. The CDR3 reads CASSPYYGEQFF. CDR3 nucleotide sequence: TGCGCCAGCAGCCCATATTACGGTGAGCAGTTCTTC.

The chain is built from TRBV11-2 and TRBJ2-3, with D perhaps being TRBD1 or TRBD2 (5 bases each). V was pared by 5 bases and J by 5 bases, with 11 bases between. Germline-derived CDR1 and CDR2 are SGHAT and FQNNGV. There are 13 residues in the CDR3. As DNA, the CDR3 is TGTGCCAGCAGCGGTCTGAGGGGAGATACGCAGTATTTT. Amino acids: CASSGLRGDTQYF. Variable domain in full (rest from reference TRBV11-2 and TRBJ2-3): EAGVAQSPRYKIIEKRQSVAFWCNPISGHATLYWYQQILGQGPKLLIQFQNNGVVDDSQLPKDRFSAERLKGVDSTLKIQPAKLEDSAVYLCASSGLRGDTQYFGPGTRLTVL.